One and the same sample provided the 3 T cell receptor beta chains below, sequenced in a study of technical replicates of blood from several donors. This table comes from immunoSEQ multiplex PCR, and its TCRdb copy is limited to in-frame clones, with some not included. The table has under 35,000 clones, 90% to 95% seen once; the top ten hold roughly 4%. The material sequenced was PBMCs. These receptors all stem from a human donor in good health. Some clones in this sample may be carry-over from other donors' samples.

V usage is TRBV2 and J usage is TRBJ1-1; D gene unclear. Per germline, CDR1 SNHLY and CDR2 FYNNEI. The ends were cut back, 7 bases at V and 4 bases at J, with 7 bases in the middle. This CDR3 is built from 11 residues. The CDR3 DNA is TGTGCCAGCACGGGATCCACTGAAGCTTTCTTT. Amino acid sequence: CASTGSTEAFF.

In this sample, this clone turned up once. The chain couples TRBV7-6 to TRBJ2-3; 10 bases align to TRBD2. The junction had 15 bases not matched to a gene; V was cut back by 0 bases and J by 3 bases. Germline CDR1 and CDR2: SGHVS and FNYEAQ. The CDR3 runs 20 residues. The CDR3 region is CASSLAQPSGGRGSTDTQYF. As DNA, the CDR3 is TGTGCCAGCAGCTTAGCGCAGCCTAGCGGGGGCCGCGGGAGTACAGATACGCAGTATTTT.

CDR3 loop: CASSRRWGTGFGELFF. DNA for the CDR3: TGTGCCAGCAGCCGGAGATGGGGTACAGGGTTCGGGGAGCTGTTTTTT. This sequence joins TRBV11-3 and TRBJ2-2; tentatively, D is TRBD1 (6 bases). This CDR3 is built from 16 residues. Germline V lookup: CDR1 SGHNT, CDR2 YENEEA. The germline V and J ends were trimmed by 5 bases and 7 bases, with 20 bases remaining between them.